This TCR beta chain was captured in a study of T cells after yellow fever vaccination. V lost 3 bases and J lost 3; bases outside the gene matches: 6. Germline V lookup: CDR1 SGHRS, CDR2 YFSETQ. This CDR3 has 16 amino acids. TCRdb redid the calling of the 5' RACE reads with MiXCR, one entry per CDR3 protein. The sample holds about 330,000 distinct CDR3 sequences, 8% to 9.5% seen once. A remark on this clonotype: Its antigen is still unknown.

The study's findings and limits: A weaker but faster secondary response was observed, peaking on day 5 versus 15.

The clonotype originates from a man younger than 30 who received the YFV17D yellow fever vaccine. This chain uses TRBV5-1 with TRBJ2-5; 12 bases align to TRBD2. The sequencing here drew on PBMCs, taken about 49 days after the first yellow fever vaccination. Written as DNA, the CDR3 is TGCGCCAGCAGCTCCTCTAGCGGGGGGGCGAAAGAGACCCAGTACTTC. The encoded protein is CASSSSSGGAKETQYF.